This is a list of T cell receptor beta chains from one sample in a study of blood T cell repertoires in COVID-19. Using immunoSEQ multiplex PCR, the repertoire was profiled, and TCRdb retains in-frame clones only, with some absent. The repertoire holds a few hundred thousand clones, with 65% to 90% as singletons. The material sequenced was peripheral blood. Every receptor here comes from a woman aged 40 to 50 who had recovered from COVID-19. CDR3s include the opening cysteine and the closing phenylalanine or tryptophan. Each record gives: clone size, D gene, V gene, J gene, CDR3 DNA, CDR3 protein. A D gene is named only where the DNA matches it firmly. Clone size is not always given. Where it is, it says once, few, many or a class for expanded clones.

few	TRBD2	TRBV6-1	TRBJ2-1	TGTGCCAGCAGTGAAGCTAGCGGGGGCTCCTACAATGAGCAGTTCTTC	CASSEASGGSYNEQFF
once	TRBD1	TRBV6-6	TRBJ2-2	TGTGCCAGCAGTATAGACAGGGTAGACACCGGGGAGCTGTTTTTT	CASSIDRVDTGELFF
few	.	TRBV7-9	TRBJ1-2	TGTGCCAGCAGCTTAGATTTAGCCGACTATGGCTACACCTTC	CASSLDLADYGYTF
.	TRBD1	TRBV5-1	TRBJ1-2	TGCGCCAGCAGCGGACAGGGTCCTAACTATGGCTACACCTTC	CASSGQGPNYGYTF
.	.	TRBV7-2	TRBJ1-6	TGTGCCAGCAGCCTCATTCACGGACAGTATAATTCACCCCTCCACTTT	CASSLIHGQYNSPLHF
.	.	TRBV18	TRBJ1-4	TGTGCCAGCTCACCACCGTCAGGGACTAATGAAAAACTGTTTTTT	CASSPPSGTNEKLFF
.	.	TRBV6-5	TRBJ1-1	TGTGCCAGCAGTTTTGGGGGACACCTCACTGAAGCTTTCTTT	CASSFGGHLTEAFF
.	.	TRBV3-1/TRBV3-2	TRBJ2-7	TGTGCCAGCAGCCAATGGGGCAGGTCCGCCTACGAGCAGTACTTC	CASSQWGRSAYEQYF
.	TRBD1	TRBV10-3	TRBJ2-7	TGTGCCATCAGTGAGTCGACAGGGGGCTTCTACGAGCAGTACTTC	CAISESTGGFYEQYF
.	TRBD1	TRBV6-1	TRBJ2-2	TGTGCCAGCAGTGGGTGGACAGGGGGCGGCACCGGGGAGCTGTTTTTT	CASSGWTGGGTGELFF
.	.	TRBV9	TRBJ2-2	TGTGCCAGCAGCTTGGACTCCTACACCGGGGAGCTGTTTTTT	CASSLDSYTGELFF
.	TRBD1	TRBV28	TRBJ1-4	TGTGCCAGCAGTTTATTTGGGACAGGGACGAATAGGGCCAATGAAAAACTGTTTTTT	CASSLFGTGTNRANEKLFF
.	.	TRBV7-8	TRBJ1-2	TGTGCCAGCAGCTTAGCGTTGGAGGGCTACACCTTC	CASSLALEGYTF
.	TRBD1	TRBV6-6	TRBJ1-5	TGTGCCAGCAGCCGACGACAGGGCGCTAATCAGCCCCAGCATTTT	CASSRRQGANQPQHF
.	.	TRBV19	TRBJ2-7	TGTGCCAGTAGCACCGGGACTCTCGAGCAGTACTTC	CASSTGTLEQYF
.	.	TRBV3-1/TRBV3-2	TRBJ2-5	TGTGCCAGCCAAATCGGGGGAGGAGAGACCCAGTACTTC	CASQIGGGETQYF
.	.	TRBV27	TRBJ2-5	TGTGCCAGCGGGGTCAAAAGGGGGGAGACCCAGTACTTC	CASGVKRGETQYF
few	TRBD1	TRBV2	TRBJ1-2	TGTGCCAGCAAAGCCGGGACAGCCCTCTATGGCTACACCTTC	CASKAGTALYGYTF
.	TRBD1	TRBV7-9	TRBJ1-1	TGTGCCAGCAGCTTAGGACAGGGCAGCCCTGAAGCTTTCTTT	CASSLGQGSPEAFF
.	.	TRBV19	TRBJ1-2	TGTGCCAGTAGTGTATACAGGGCCGAGCACTATGGCTACACCTTC	CASSVYRAEHYGYTF
.	.	TRBV7-9	TRBJ2-1	TGTGCCAGCAGCGCCCGGGACTTTATCAATGAGCAGTTCTTC	CASSARDFINEQFF
.	TRBD1	TRBV28	TRBJ1-4	TGTGCCAGCACCTATTCACAGGGGCGGGAAAAACTGTTTTTT	CASTYSQGREKLFF
.	.	TRBV7-2	TRBJ2-3	TGTGCCAGCAGCCCTTCTGGGCAGGGCACAGATACGCAGTATTTT	CASSPSGQGTDTQYF
.	TRBD1	TRBV10-3	TRBJ1-3	TGTGCCATCAGCGACGGACAGGGGGCGACGGGAAACACCATATATTTT	CAISDGQGATGNTIYF
.	TRBD1	TRBV6-5	TRBJ1-5	TGTGCCAGCAGTCCGAGGACAGGGGGCTATCAGCCCCAGCATTTT	CASSPRTGGYQPQHF
.	TRBD1	TRBV28	TRBJ2-5	TGTGCCAGCAGTTTGGTAGGGGGCAGAGAGACCCAGTACTTC	CASSLVGGRETQYF
.	.	TRBV3-1/TRBV3-2	TRBJ1-2	TGTGCCAGCAGCCTCCAGCCGGGGGTGGACTATGGCTACACCTTC	CASSLQPGVDYGYTF
.	TRBD2	TRBV4-2	TRBJ2-4	TGTGCCAGCAGCCAATTTGGACTAGCGGGGGCCGGGATATCGGCCAAAAACATTCAGTACTTC	CASSQFGLAGAGISAKNIQYF
.	.	TRBV29-1	TRBJ2-5	TGCAGCGTTGCCGCAGGGCTGGCAGAGACCCAGTACTTC	CSVAAGLAETQYF
.	TRBD1	TRBV5-1	TRBJ1-5	TGCGCCAGCAGCTTGGGGGGGACAGACAATCAGCCCCAGCATTTT	CASSLGGTDNQPQHF
.	.	TRBV7-9	TRBJ1-1	TGTGCCAGCAGCTTTGGAGTTACGGACACTGAAGCTTTCTTT	CASSFGVTDTEAFF
.	.	TRBV6-2/TRBV6-3	TRBJ1-2	TGTGCCAGCAGCGAGAGAAATCGGCCAGGGCTACACTTTAACTATGGCTACACCTTC	CASSERNRPGLHFNYGYTF
once	TRBD1	TRBV4-3	TRBJ1-2	TGCGCCAGCAGCCAAGATGGGGGGACAGCATTTAAGGCGGTCTTC	CASSQDGGTAFKAVF
.	.	TRBV28	TRBJ2-1	TGTGCCAGCAGTTTGGAGAATGAGCAGTTCTTC	CASSLENEQFF
.	.	TRBV27	TRBJ2-2	TGTGCCGCAGCAACCCGGGATACCGGGGAGCTGTTTTTT	CAAATRDTGELFF
few	TRBD1	TRBV3-1/TRBV3-2	TRBJ1-2	TGTGCCAGCAGCCAGGCTCAGGGGGTTGGCTACACCTTC	CASSQAQGVGYTF
few	.	TRBV9	TRBJ1-4	TGTGCCAGCAGCGCGACGGGAACAACTAATGAAAAACTGTTTTTT	CASSATGTTNEKLFF
few	TRBD1	TRBV6-2/TRBV6-3	TRBJ1-5	TGTGCCAGCAGTTACGACAGGGGGCTGTTGAGCAATCAGCCCCAGCATTTT	CASSYDRGLLSNQPQHF
.	.	TRBV11-2	TRBJ1-3	TGTGCCAGCGGGTTTGACAGCGCGCCAGGAAACACCATATATTTT	CASGFDSAPGNTIYF
.	.	TRBV5-1	TRBJ1-6	TGCGCCAGCAGCTTGGGAGGTGAACCGAATTCACCCCTCCACTTT	CASSLGGEPNSPLHF
.	TRBD1	TRBV27	TRBJ2-2	TGTGCCAGCAGGACAGGGGATGCCGGGGAGCTGTTTTTT	CASRTGDAGELFF
once	TRBD2	TRBV10-2	TRBJ2-1	TGCGCCAGCAGTGATGGGCGGGGGGGTCCTGAGAGCTCCTACAATGAGCAGTTCTTC	CASSDGRGGPESSYNEQFF
.	.	TRBV6-5	TRBJ2-7	TGTGCCAGCAGCGACCCGGGATACTACGAGCAGTACTTC	CASSDPGYYEQYF
.	.	TRBV12-3/TRBV12-4	TRBJ2-3	TGTGCCAGCAGCTATAGCACAGATACGCAGTATTTT	CASSYSTDTQYF
.	.	TRBV6-5	TRBJ2-2	TGTGCCAGCTGGGGCTGGAACACCGGGGAGCTGTTTTTT	CASWGWNTGELFF
.	.	TRBV7-9	TRBJ2-3	TGTGCCAGCAGCTCCTTAACAGATACGCAGTATTTT	CASSSLTDTQYF
.	TRBD1	TRBV28	TRBJ1-4	TGTGCCAGCAGTTCTCCGGGACAGGGAGGTGAAAAACTGTTTTTT	CASSSPGQGGEKLFF